This TCR beta chain originates from a study of T-cell reconstitution after alpha-beta-depleted transplantation in children. Germline V lookup: CDR1 LGHNA, CDR2 YNFKEQ. Germline trimming cut 8 bases from V and 6 bases from J; bases unmatched to any gene: 11. The CDR3 length is 16 residues. In this sample, this clonotype turned up a few times. Construction of the TCRbeta library involved unique molecular identifiers. TCRdb independently ran MiXCR on the PCR reads; one entry per CDR3 protein. The sample carries 350,000 to 400,000 distinct CDR3 sequences, just over 20% recorded once. The material was PBMCs from the stem cell graft donor, obtained from the stem cell graft. The receptor's source is a human donor who donated a stem cell graft to a child with acute myeloid leukemia. This chain joins TRBV4-2 and TRBJ1-5, with 12 nucleotides matching TRBD1. This chain's CDR3 is CASGSGQGAPGQPQHF. The CDR3, as DNA: TGTGCCAGCGGTTCGGGACAGGGGGCGCCCGGTCAGCCCCAGCATTTT.